The subject of this entry is one T cell receptor (beta chain). Its antigen is not known. The data were produced by immunoSEQ multiplex PCR, yet TCRdb's version contains in-frame clones alone and is incomplete. The profile shows around 1.9 million clones, approximately 94% of them singletons. Germline V gene lookup returns CDR1 SEHNR and CDR2 FQNEAQ (reference sequence). This CDR3 is built from 15 residues. The V and J ends lost 1 base and 4 bases respectively, with 14 bases between them. This sample stems from a study of shared clonotypes between healthy human individuals. As for the study in general: Donors, aged 18 to 49, were a couple of women and three men.

Study observations and caveats: Memory subsets generally showed lower estimated richness than naive subsets.

Naive CD8 cells lacked CD45RO and underwent positive selection for CCR7, leaving out terminally differentiated effector memory CD45RA+ cells. Those who donated, Caucasian adults without exception, all lived in Nashville, Tennessee. The chain recombines TRBV7-9 with TRBJ2-7, with D hard to call. The specimen sequenced was naive CD8+ T cells from PBMCs. The clonotype originates from a man younger than 30 in good health. Some clones in this sample may be carry-over from other donors' samples. The CDR3 loop is CASSLGAHPSYEQYF. The CDR3 DNA follows: TGTGCCAGCAGCTTAGGGGCCCACCCTTCGTACGAGCAGTACTTC. Full variable domain (rest looked up from reference TRBV7-9 and TRBJ2-7): DTGVSQNPRHKITKRGQNVTFRCDPISEHNRLYWYRQTLGQGPEFLTYFQNEAQLEKSRLLSDRFSAERPKGSFSTLEIQRTEQGDSAMYLCASSLGAHPSYEQYFGPGTRLTVT.